This T cell receptor (beta chain) came from a study of T cell repertoires in cytomegalovirus infection. Study-level points and caveats: It was HLA-C-restricted CMV-specific TCR beta clonotypes that dominated the response ex vivo.

From germline, CDR1 is SGHVS and CDR2 FNYEAQ. The CDR3 sequence is 15 residues long. Trimming took 4 bases from V and 5 from J; bases not matched to a gene: 9. TCRdb reprocessed the reads with MiXCR, giving one entry per CDR3 protein. The sample holds some 200,000 distinct CDR3 sequences, approximately 38% seen once. This clonotype was recorded a few times. Antigen unknown. This specimen was CD8+ T cells from cultured PBMCs, taken from culture after CMV antigen stimulation. This TCR was sampled from a human donor in good health (CMV status not recorded). Some clones in this sample may be carry-over from other donors' samples. The J gene is TRBJ1-1, the V gene TRBV7-6; 8 nucleotides agree with TRBD1. The CDR3, as DNA: TGTGCCAGCAGCTCTATCCGACAGGGGAGGACTGAAGCTTTCTTT. It codes for CASSSIRQGRTEAFF.